These 7 T cell receptor beta chains were all obtained from the same sample, sequenced in a study of CD8+ T cells in alopecia areata. Reverse transcription of extracted RNA yielded cDNA, which provided the sequencing template. Clones were read by immunoSEQ multiplex PCR, and TCRdb kept only the in-frame ones, dropping some. Of under 150,000 clones in the sample, roughly 60% were seen once. The sample consisted of CD8+ T cells sorted from blood. These receptor sequences come from a human donor in good health.

The chain is built from TRBV29-1 and TRBJ1-2, with D perhaps matching TRBD1 (5 bases). Trimming removed 0 bases at V and 0 bases at J, with 20 bases between. There are 18 residues in the CDR3. Per the germline V gene, CDR1 is SQVTM and CDR2 is ANQGSEA. DNA for the CDR3: TGCAGCGTTGAAGAGGAAGGCGGAGGGCAGGGTCCTAACTATGGCTACACCTTC. Protein product: CSVEEEGGGQGPNYGYTF.

This clone was found once. The V call is TRBV11-2, the J call TRBJ2-2; D may match TRBD1 or TRBD2 (5 bases each). The length of the CDR3 is 13 residues. In germline, CDR1 is SGHAT, CDR2 FQNNGV. V lost 5 bases and J 7 bases, leaving 11 bases between the germline ends. The CDR3 nucleotides read TGTGCCAGCAGCATCCATGGGGGCGGGGAGCTGTTTTTT. Translating it yields CASSIHGGGELFF.

V usage is TRBV7-9 and J usage is TRBJ1-2; D is ambiguous. The CDR3 sequence is 13 residues long. V shed 8 bases and J shed 8 bases, with 18 bases lying between them. CDR1 and CDR2 (germline): SEHNR, FQNEAQ (reference sequence). Here the CDR3 DNA reads TGTGCCAGCGAGCCCGGAGAGTACGGGGGCTACACCTTC. Its translation is CASEPGEYGGYTF.

The rearrangement links TRBV7-9 to TRBJ2-3, with 7 bases that match TRBD1. V was clipped by 5 bases and J by 5 bases; unmatched bases: 7. The germline gives CDR1 SEHNR, CDR2 FQNEAQ (reference sequence). The CDR3 length is 14 residues. The CDR3 coding sequence is TGTGCCAGCAGCCCCGACAGGGTTGGAGATACGCAGTATTTT. It codes for CASSPDRVGDTQYF.

The DNA of the CDR3 is TGTGCCAGCAGCCCTGGGCTAGCGGGGGGCTACGAGCAGTACTTC. It specifies CASSPGLAGGYEQYF. The chain has TRBV27 and TRBJ2-7, with TRBD2 matching over 11 bases. The CDR3 length is 15 residues. Trimming took 6 bases from V and 3 from J; bases not matched to a gene: 7. In germline, CDR1 is MNHEY, CDR2 SMNVEV (reference sequence).

This clone was observed once. V gene TRBV7-9 combines with J gene TRBJ2-1; no clear D. Germline lookup yields CDR1 SEHNR and CDR2 FQNEAQ (reference sequence). The CDR3 covers 12 residues. V lost 5 bases and J 7 bases, leaving 9 bases between the germline ends. CDR3 DNA: TGTGCCAGCAGCCTCGATCCGAATGAGCAGTTCTTC. Its translation is CASSLDPNEQFF. Full variable domain (outside the CDR3, taken from reference TRBV7-9 and TRBJ2-1): DTGVSQNPRHKITKRGQNVTFRCDPISEHNRLYWYRQTLGQGPEFLTYFQNEAQLEKSRLLSDRFSAERPKGSFSTLEIQRTEQGDSAMYLCASSLDPNEQFFGPGTRLTVL.

A single count supports this clone. The rearrangement links TRBV7-3 to TRBJ2-3; D might be TRBD2 (6 bases). The germline V gene has CDR1 SGHTA and CDR2 FQGTGA. The CDR3 runs to 12 residues. V was pared by 4 bases and J by 5 bases, with 7 bases between. The CDR3 here is CASSWGVDTQYF. DNA of the CDR3: TGTGCCAGCAGCTGGGGGGTAGATACGCAGTATTTT.